The 13 T cell receptor beta chains below come from one sample, sequenced in a study of esophageal squamous cell carcinoma under preoperative chemotherapy. Via MiXCR, TCRdb re-called the PCR reads, giving one row per CDR3 protein. The sample consists of just over 30,000 distinct CDR3 sequences, roughly 52% of them appearing once. The time point here: before preoperative PTX-NDP chemotherapy. Sampling was carried out from a patient given preoperative chemotherapy. The receptors were gathered from a human donor with esophageal squamous cell carcinoma. The donor label of this sample is uncertain.

This clonotype was detected many times. The chain uses TRBV7-8 and TRBJ2-1; D call uncertain. TRBJ2-7 explains the end of the DNA better; the J call may be wrong. The CDR3 extends over 13 amino acids. Looked up from germline, CDR1 is SGHVS and CDR2 is FQNEAQ. The chain's CDR3 is CASSLAEFNEQYF. In nucleotides, the CDR3 is TGTGCCAGCAGCTTAGCGGAGTTCAATGAGCAGTACTTC.

This rearrangement joins TRBV6-1 to TRBJ1-1; a weak D match, TRBD1 (5 bases). The CDR3 is 13 residues long. V dropped 5 bases and J dropped 4 bases, with 11 bases sitting between them. Germline CDR1 is MNHNS and CDR2 is SASEGT. The CDR3, as DNA: TGTGCCAGCAGTCCAGGGTTGGGCACTGAAGCTTTCTTT. It encodes CASSPGLGTEAFF.

The chain couples TRBV28 to TRBJ2-7, with 8 bases matching TRBD2. The junction had 20 bases not matched to a gene; V was cut back by 7 bases and J by 3 bases. The CDR3 sequence is 18 residues long. Germline lookup yields CDR1 MDHEN and CDR2 SYDVKM. For the CDR3, the DNA is TGTGCCAGCACCGATCCAGGTAAACTTCTAGCGGGTAACTACGAGCAGTACTTC. This translates into CASTDPGKLLAGNYEQYF.

This clonotype occurred many times. The chain has TRBV7-8 and TRBJ1-1; no firm D call. The CDR3 extends over 13 amino acids. V was trimmed by 8 bases and J by 3 bases, leaving 13 bases between them. Looked up from germline, CDR1 is SGHVS and CDR2 is FQNEAQ. CDR3 coding DNA: TGTGCCAGCCAGGAGAGTGTGGACACTGAAGCTTTCTTT. Translating gives CASQESVDTEAFF. Based on the CDR3 plus reference TRBV7-8 and TRBJ1-1, the full variable domain is GAGVSQSPRYKVAKRGQDVALRCDPISGHVSLFWYQQALGQGPEFLTYFQNEAQLDKSGLPSDRFFAERPEGSVSTLKIQRTQQEDSAVYLCASQESVDTEAFFGQGTRLTVV.

This chain joins TRBV11-2 and TRBJ2-5; 9 bases line up with TRBD1. The tail of the sequence fits TRBJ2-7 better, so the J call may be wrong. The CDR3 sequence is 14 residues long. Germline V gives CDR1 SGHAT, CDR2 FQNNGV. CDR3 residues: CASSRQGVSYEQYF. Here the CDR3 DNA reads TGTGCCAGCAGCCGACAGGGGGTCTCCTACGAGCAGTACTTC.

V is TRBV24-1 and J is TRBJ2-1; 10 bases align to TRBD2. Germline-derived CDR1 and CDR2 are KGHDR and SFDVKD. This CDR3 is 16 amino acids long. With 4 bases clipped from V and 10 bases from J, the junction kept 12 bases outside the gene matches. The CDR3 nucleotides read TGTGCCACCAGTGAGCCTCTAGCGGGGGCCAAGGGGGAGCAGTTCTTC. Amino acids: CATSEPLAGAKGEQFF.

This chain uses TRBV7-3 with TRBJ2-4, with 8 bases that match TRBD2. J lost 8 bases, V lost 3 bases, and 15 bases had no gene match. Germline V gene sequence: CDR1 SGHTA, CDR2 FQGTGA. This CDR3 comprises 17 residues. The CDR3 bases are TGTGCCAGCAGCTTCATACCGGCGGGAGGTGTCCAAGACATTCAGTACTTC. Translated, it gives CASSFIPAGGVQDIQYF.

This clonotype showed up many times. CDR3: CASSLEEDETQYF. CDR3 coding DNA: TGTGCCAGCAGCTTAGAGGAGGACGAGACCCAGTACTTC. This chain links TRBV7-7 with TRBJ2-1; D is perhaps TRBD2 (5 bases). With the DNA end fitting TRBJ2-5 better, the J assignment may be wrong. Germline CDR1 SSHAT, CDR2 FNYEAQ (reference sequence). There are 13 residues in the CDR3.

This clonotype was recorded at least ten times. The chain uses TRBV19 and TRBJ2-1; TRBD2 is a possible D gene (6 bases). V lost 5 bases and J 9 bases, leaving 20 bases between the germline ends. CDR1 LNHDA and CDR2 SQIVND come from the germline V gene (reference sequence). This CDR3 contains 15 residues. The CDR3 sequence: CASSLTQAGISEQFF. The DNA of the CDR3 is TGTGCCAGTAGTTTGACCCAGGCGGGGATCAGTGAGCAGTTCTTC.

This clonotype has more than one count but fewer than ten. The rearrangement uses TRBV7-2 and TRBJ2-1; D call uncertain. This CDR3 is 16 amino acids long. Trimming cost V 1 base and J 0 bases, with 10 bases left between them. Germline V gives CDR1 SGHTA, CDR2 FQGNSA. As DNA, the CDR3 is TGTGCCAGCAGCTTAGGTGGCTCGAGCTCCTACAATGAGCAGTTCTTC. As protein: CASSLGGSSSYNEQFF.

J is TRBJ2-3 and V is TRBV15, with D tentatively TRBD1 or TRBD2 (6 bases each). Germline V gives CDR1 LNHNV, CDR2 YYDKDF (reference sequence). With 0 bases removed from V and 3 bases from J, the gap between germline ends came to 13 bases. CDR3 size: 16 residues. CDR3 DNA sequence: TGTGCCACCAGCAGAGACGGGGGCGCGGGGACAGATACGCAGTATTTT. Translated: CATSRDGGAGTDTQYF.

This clonotype was detected once. The chain is built from TRBV5-4 and TRBJ2-5; D call uncertain. Germline loops: CDR1 SGHNT, CDR2 YYREEE (reference sequence). V was cut by 0 bases and J by 2 bases, with 5 bases left in between. The CDR3 runs to 13 residues. The CDR3 loop is CASSLVAQETQYF. The CDR3 DNA is TGTGCCAGCAGCTTGGTAGCACAAGAGACCCAGTACTTC.

A remark on this clonotype: A much larger clonotype is one base distant, so this may be a read error. V gene TRBV7-9 combines with J gene TRBJ2-4; weak D call: TRBD1 (6 bases). The assigned J gene may be wrong: the sequence end matches TRBJ2-1 better. The CDR3 sequence is 14 residues long. CDR1 SEHNR and CDR2 FQNEAQ come from the germline V gene (reference sequence). The CDR3 loop reads CASSLSQGFNEQFF. The CDR3 DNA is TGTGCCAGCAGCTTATCGCAGGGGTTCAACGAGCAGTTCTTC.